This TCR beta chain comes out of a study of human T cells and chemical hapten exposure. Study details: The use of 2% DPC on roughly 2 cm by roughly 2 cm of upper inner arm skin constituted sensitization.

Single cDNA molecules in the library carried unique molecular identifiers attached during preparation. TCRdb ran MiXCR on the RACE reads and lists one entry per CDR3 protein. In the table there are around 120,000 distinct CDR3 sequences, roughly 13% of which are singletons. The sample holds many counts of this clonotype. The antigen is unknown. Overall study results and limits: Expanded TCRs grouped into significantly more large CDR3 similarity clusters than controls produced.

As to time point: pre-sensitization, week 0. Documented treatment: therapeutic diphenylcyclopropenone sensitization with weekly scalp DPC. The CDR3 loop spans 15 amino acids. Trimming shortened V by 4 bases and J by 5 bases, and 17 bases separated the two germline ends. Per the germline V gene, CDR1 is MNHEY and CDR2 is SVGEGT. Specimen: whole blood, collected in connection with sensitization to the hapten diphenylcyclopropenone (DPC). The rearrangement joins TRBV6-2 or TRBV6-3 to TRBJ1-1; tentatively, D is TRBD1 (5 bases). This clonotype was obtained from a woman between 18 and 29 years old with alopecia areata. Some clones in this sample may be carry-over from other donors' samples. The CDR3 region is CASSLIQGLQTEAFF. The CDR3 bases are TGTGCCAGCAGTTTGATCCAGGGTTTGCAAACTGAAGCTTTCTTT.